This T cell receptor (beta chain) was found in a study of cytomegalovirus exposure and HLA in healthy donors. The repertoire was sequenced with immunoSEQ multiplex PCR; TCRdb's copy has only in-frame clones and lacks some. The sample has about 130,000 clones; 85% to 90% are singletons. Donors came from a validation cohort of some 130 subjects, distinct from the first 666-subject cohort. V trimming: 3 bases; J trimming: 3 bases; junction bases outside the gene matches: 7. The CDR3 extends over 17 amino acids. Looked up from germline, CDR1 is KGHSH and CDR2 is LQKENI. This receptor was identified in a woman in her twenties or thirties in good health and CMV-seropositive. Sequencing used PBMCs. The chain employs TRBV18 and TRBJ2-5, with 13 nucleotides matching TRBD2. CDR3 coding DNA: TGTGCCAGCTCACCCGGACTAGCGGGAGTGTGGGAAGAGACCCAGTACTTC. This encodes CASSPGLAGVWEETQYF.